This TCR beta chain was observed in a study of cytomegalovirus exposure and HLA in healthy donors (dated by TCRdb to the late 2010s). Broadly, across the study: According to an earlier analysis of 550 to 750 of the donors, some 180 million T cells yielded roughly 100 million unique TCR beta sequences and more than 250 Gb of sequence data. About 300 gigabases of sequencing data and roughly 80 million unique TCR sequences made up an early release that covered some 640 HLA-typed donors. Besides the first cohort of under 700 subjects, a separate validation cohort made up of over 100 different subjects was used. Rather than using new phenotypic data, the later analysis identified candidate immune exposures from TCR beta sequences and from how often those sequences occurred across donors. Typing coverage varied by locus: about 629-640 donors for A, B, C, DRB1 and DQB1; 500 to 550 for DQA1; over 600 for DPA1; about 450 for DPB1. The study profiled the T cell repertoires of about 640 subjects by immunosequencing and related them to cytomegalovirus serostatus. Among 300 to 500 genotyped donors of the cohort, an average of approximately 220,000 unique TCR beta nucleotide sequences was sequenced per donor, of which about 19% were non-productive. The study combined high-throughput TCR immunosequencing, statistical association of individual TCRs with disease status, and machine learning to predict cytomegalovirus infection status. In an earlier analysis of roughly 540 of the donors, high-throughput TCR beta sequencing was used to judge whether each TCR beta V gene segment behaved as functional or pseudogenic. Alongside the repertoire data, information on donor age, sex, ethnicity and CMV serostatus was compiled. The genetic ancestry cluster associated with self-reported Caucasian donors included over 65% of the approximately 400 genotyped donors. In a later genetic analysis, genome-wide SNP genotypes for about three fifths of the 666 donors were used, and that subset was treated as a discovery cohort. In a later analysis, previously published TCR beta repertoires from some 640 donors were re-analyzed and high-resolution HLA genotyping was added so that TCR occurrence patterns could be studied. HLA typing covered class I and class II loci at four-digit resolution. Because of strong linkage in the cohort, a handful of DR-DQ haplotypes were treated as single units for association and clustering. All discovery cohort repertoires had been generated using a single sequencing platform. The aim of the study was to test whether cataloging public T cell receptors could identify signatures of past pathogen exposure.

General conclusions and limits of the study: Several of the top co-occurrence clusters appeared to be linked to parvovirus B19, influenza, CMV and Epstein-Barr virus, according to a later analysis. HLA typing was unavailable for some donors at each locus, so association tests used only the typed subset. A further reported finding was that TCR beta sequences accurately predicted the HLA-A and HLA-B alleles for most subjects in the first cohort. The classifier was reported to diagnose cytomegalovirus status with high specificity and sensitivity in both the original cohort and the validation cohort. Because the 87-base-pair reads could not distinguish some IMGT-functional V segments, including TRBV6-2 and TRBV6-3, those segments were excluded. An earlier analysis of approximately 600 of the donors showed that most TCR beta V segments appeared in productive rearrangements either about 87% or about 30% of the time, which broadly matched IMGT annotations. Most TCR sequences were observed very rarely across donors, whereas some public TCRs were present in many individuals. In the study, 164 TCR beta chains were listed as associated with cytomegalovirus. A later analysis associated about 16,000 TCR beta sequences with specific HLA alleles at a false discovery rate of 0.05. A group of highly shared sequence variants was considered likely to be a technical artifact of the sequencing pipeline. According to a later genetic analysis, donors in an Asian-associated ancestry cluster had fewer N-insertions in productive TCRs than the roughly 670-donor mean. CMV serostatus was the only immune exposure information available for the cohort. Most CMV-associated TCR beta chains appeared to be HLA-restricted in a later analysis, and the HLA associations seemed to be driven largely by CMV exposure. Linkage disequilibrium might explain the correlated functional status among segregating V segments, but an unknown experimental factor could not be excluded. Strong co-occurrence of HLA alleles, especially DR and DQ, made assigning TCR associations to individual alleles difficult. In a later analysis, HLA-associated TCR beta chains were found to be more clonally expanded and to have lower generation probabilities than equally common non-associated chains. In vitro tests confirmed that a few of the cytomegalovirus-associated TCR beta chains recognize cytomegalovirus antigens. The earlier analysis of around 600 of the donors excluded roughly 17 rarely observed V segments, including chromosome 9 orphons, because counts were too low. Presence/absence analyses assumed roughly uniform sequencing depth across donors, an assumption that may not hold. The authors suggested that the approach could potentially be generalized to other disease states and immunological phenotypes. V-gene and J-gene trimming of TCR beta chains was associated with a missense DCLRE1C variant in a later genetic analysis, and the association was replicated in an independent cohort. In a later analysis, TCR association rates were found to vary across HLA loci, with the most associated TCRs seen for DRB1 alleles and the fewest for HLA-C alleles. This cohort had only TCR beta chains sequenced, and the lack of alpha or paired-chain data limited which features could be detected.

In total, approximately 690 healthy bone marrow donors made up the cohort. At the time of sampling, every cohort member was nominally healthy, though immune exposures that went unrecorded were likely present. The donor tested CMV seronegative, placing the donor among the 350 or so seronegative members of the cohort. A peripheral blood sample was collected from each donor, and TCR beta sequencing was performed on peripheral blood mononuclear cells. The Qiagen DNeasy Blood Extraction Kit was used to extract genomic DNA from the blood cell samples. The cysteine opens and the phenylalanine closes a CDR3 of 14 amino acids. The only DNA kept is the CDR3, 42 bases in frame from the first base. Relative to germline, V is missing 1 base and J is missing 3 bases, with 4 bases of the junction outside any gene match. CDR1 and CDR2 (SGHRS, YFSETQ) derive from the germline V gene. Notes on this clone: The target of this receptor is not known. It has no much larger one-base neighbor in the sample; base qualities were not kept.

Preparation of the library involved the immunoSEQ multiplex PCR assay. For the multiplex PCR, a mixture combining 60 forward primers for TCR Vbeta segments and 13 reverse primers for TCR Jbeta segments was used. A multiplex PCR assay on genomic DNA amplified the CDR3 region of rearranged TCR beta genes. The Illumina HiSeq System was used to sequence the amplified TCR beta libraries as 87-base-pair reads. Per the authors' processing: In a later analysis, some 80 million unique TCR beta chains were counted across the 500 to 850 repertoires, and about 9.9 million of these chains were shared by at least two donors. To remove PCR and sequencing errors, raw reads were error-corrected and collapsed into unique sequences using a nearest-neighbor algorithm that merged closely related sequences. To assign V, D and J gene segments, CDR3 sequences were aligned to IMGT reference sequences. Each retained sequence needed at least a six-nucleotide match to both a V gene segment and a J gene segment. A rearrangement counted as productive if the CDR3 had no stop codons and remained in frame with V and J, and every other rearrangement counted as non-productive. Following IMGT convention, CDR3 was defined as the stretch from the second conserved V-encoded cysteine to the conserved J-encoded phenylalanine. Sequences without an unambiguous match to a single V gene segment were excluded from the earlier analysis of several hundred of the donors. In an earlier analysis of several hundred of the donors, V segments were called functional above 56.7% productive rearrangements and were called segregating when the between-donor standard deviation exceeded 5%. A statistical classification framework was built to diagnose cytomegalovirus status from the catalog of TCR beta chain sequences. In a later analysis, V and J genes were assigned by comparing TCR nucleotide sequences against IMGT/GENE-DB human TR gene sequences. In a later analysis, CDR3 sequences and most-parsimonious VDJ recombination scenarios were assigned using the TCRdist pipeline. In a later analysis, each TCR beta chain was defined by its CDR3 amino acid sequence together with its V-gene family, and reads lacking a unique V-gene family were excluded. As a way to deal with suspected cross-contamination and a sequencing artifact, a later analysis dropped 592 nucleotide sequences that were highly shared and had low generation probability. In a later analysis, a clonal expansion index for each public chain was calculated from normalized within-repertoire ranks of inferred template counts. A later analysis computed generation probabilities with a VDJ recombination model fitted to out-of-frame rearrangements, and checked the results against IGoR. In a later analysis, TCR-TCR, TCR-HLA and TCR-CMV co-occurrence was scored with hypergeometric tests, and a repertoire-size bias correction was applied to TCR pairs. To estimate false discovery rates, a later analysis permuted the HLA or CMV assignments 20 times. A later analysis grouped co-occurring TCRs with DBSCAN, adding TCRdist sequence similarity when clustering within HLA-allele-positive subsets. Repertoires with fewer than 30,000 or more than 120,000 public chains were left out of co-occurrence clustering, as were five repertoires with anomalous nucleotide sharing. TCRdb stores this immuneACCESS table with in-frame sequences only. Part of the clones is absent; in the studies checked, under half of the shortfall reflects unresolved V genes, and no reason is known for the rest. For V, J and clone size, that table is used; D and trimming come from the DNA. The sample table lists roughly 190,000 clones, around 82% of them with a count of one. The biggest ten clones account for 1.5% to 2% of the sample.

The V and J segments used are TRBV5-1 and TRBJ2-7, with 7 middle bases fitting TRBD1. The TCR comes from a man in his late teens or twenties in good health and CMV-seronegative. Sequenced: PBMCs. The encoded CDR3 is CASSLLDRSYEQYF. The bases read TGCGCCAGCAGCTTGCTGGACAGGAGCTACGAGCAGTACTTC. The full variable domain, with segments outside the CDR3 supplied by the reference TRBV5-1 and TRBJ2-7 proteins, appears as KAGVTQTPRYLIKTRGQQVTLSCSPISGHRSVSWYQQTPGQGLQFLFEYFSETQRNKGNFPGRFSGRQFSNSRSEMNVSTLELGDSALYLCASSLLDRSYEQYFGPGTRLTVT.